The rows below give T cell receptor beta chains drawn from one sample of a study of memory B cells and T cells in multiple sclerosis. Which antigens these TCRs recognize remains unknown. The data were produced by immunoSEQ multiplex PCR, yet TCRdb's version contains in-frame clones alone and is incomplete. Of about 32,000 clones in the sample, approximately 85% were seen once. The sequenced sample consisted of PBMCs from blood kept in culture. The receptor set was obtained from a human donor with multiple sclerosis. CDR3s leave out the opening cysteine and the closing phenylalanine or tryptophan. Each record gives: J gene, V gene, CDR3 protein.

>TRBJ2-3|TRBV2
ASSPRGWDTQY
>TRBJ1-2|TRBV28
ASSFPGQGFGYGYT
>TRBJ1-3|TRBV30
AWSQTGGNTIY
>TRBJ2-7|TRBV5-8
ATDAVEQY
>TRBJ1-3|TRBV27
ASSLFWPLAGNTIY
>TRBJ1-5|TRBV7-8
ASSYDPGRSNQPQH
>TRBJ1-5|TRBV6-6
ASSYSRYQPQH
>TRBJ2-1|TRBV7-9
ASSLGKGQQF
>TRBJ1-1|TRBV10-3
AITGPAFMNTEAF
>TRBJ1-1|TRBV5-1
ASSLDRGDTEAF
>TRBJ1-2|TRBV6-1
ASSEGPGLGGYT
>TRBJ2-7|TRBV19
ASSISGSPTYEQY
>TRBJ2-3|TRBV5-4
ASSSVSGADTQY
>TRBJ2-5|TRBV7-8
ASSFSIVPRTGETQY
>TRBJ2-1|TRBV9
ASSAGTSGDTYNEQF
>TRBJ1-5|TRBV27
ASSLFGPNQPQH
>TRBJ2-7|TRBV5-1
ASSLPTGDEQY
>TRBJ2-7|TRBV6-1
ASSDVSPGEYEQY
>TRBJ2-5|TRBV28
ASSYHRDRVGKEETQY
>TRBJ2-7|TRBV5-1
ASSLVTGTTYEQY
>TRBJ1-4|TRBV27
ASSLLRTGRNEKLF
>TRBJ2-5|TRBV27
ASRRGGLETQY
>TRBJ2-7|TRBV5-6
ASFFSVPYEQY
>TRBJ1-2|TRBV19
ATRDFNNYGYT
>TRBJ2-5|TRBV4-1
ASSQESGGALETQY
>TRBJ1-1|TRBV5-1
ASRDMMDRHTEAF
>TRBJ2-5|TRBV5-4
ASSFTGETQY
>TRBJ2-7|TRBV28
ASSLPFSSDVQGLEQY
>TRBJ1-1|TRBV30
AWSDYEAF
>TRBJ2-1|TRBV5-1
ASSSGLAGPNEQF
>TRBJ1-1|TRBV7-9
ASSRTGMNTEAF
>TRBJ1-5|TRBV15
ATSSRTGGNQPQH
>TRBJ2-7|TRBV11-2
ASSLTGLSYEQY
>TRBJ2-5|TRBV30
AWSLGGRETQY
>TRBJ2-2|TRBV6-5
ASSYSFTGELF
>TRBJ1-1|TRBV5-1
ASRQQQNTEAF
>TRBJ2-3|TRBV19
ASSIATGSTDTQY
>TRBJ1-2|TRBV10-3
AINGVHDRGADYGYT
>TRBJ1-5|TRBV4-2
ASSQGGSGDQPQH
>TRBJ1-2|TRBV30
AWKRPYGYT
>TRBJ2-7|TRBV29-1
SVEDPTGVYEQY
>TRBJ2-7|TRBV5-1
ASSRGGLYEQY
>TRBJ1-4|TRBV28
ASSLSVTGRNEKLF
>TRBJ1-1|TRBV2
ASRWSTEAF
>TRBJ2-1|TRBV6-1
ASSEFLQLF
>TRBJ2-3|TRBV7-3
ASSLGSGRADTQY
>TRBJ2-7|TRBV19
ASSIQGQGAYEQY
>TRBJ1-1|TRBV6-5
ASIKGGGNTEAF
>TRBJ2-7|TRBV2
ASSESSGRAYEQY
>TRBJ1-1|TRBV27
ASSITGSPEAF
>TRBJ2-7|TRBV2
ASSAQPGLSSYEQY
>TRBJ1-2|TRBV5-1
ASSLSQGINYGYT
>TRBJ1-2|TRBV6-5
ASSYSTARYGYT
>TRBJ2-3|TRBV5-1
ASSLGRGVSGTDTQY
>TRBJ1-1|TRBV28
ASSLGNTEAF
>TRBJ2-7|TRBV5-1
ASSLAERGHEQY
>TRBJ1-4|TRBV10-3
AISENAGGTNEKLF
>TRBJ2-2|TRBV11-2
ASSLSGTTGELF
>TRBJ2-2|TRBV7-3
ASSLLASTGELF
>TRBJ2-1|TRBV7-9
ASSLVSDNEQF